Listed here are 20 T cell receptor beta chains from one sample, sequenced in a study of tumor-infiltrating lymphocytes in primary liver carcinoma. From 500 ng of total RNA, TCR beta-specific cDNA was reverse-transcribed using a constant-region primer. Libraries covering TCR beta were generated through three nested multiplex PCR rounds (using a slightly modified ARM-PCR). The two initial PCR rounds, approximately 10 cycles each, used TRBV1-TRBV30 forward and C-beta reverse primers. TCRdb redid the calling of the multiplex PCR reads with MiXCR, one entry per CDR3 protein. The sample carries more than 70,000 distinct CDR3 sequences, roughly 69% recorded once. From unsorted bulk tissue weighing roughly 17-31 mg, DNA and RNA were co-extracted. The sample comprised tumor-adjacent normal liver tissue. These receptors all come from a man aged 35 to 55 with primary liver carcinoma and hepatitis B virus infection.

This clonotype occurred many times. This chain links TRBV6-2 or TRBV6-3 with TRBJ2-1; TRBD1 matches 8 bases. This CDR3 comprises 15 residues. Germline V lookup: CDR1 MNHEY, CDR2 SVGEGT. J was trimmed by 3 bases and V by 6 bases; bases with no gene match: 7. The CDR3 loop is CASSLLDRGYNEQFF. CDR3 bases: TGTGCCAGCAGCTTACTCGACAGGGGCTACAATGAGCAGTTCTTC.

This clonotype came up many times. J is TRBJ1-1 and V is TRBV5-1, with 12 bases lining up with TRBD1. Trimming removed 4 bases from V and 5 bases from J; junction bases left unmatched: 3. Germline CDR1 is SGHRS and CDR2 is YFSETQ. There are 14 residues in the CDR3. This CDR3 is CASSGTGGGTEAFF. The CDR3 DNA is TGCGCCAGCAGCGGGACAGGGGGCGGGACTGAAGCTTTCTTT.

To note about this clonotype: Compared with germline, one end of the junction differs, possibly owing to a read error. This chain uses TRBV6-2 or TRBV6-3 with TRBJ2-7; D perhaps matches TRBD1 (5 bases). CDR3 length: 13 residues. Germline values: CDR1 MNHEY, CDR2 SVGEGT. The CDR3 DNA reads TGTGACAGCAGTTTCGACAGCTCCTACGAGCAGTACTTC. It codes for CDSSFDSSYEQYF.

As concerns this clonotype: No conserved phenylalanine or tryptophan ends this CDR3, so it is likely a read error. The chain joins TRBV6-1 to TRBJ2-5, with D tentatively TRBD1 or TRBD2 (5 bases each). The CDR3 contains 15 residues. With 10 bases removed from V and 2 bases from J, the gap between germline ends came to 20 bases. In germline, CDR1 is MNHNS, CDR2 SASEGT. The CDR3 sequence is CANTPSWGSQETQYL. CDR3 DNA sequence: TGTGCCAACACCCCCTCTTGGGGGAGTCAAGAGACCCAGTACTTA.

This clonotype was observed once. The final CDR3 position lacks the conserved phenylalanine or tryptophan, pointing to a likely read error. The rearrangement joins TRBV11-2 to TRBJ1-1; D not resolved. Per germline, CDR1 SGHAT and CDR2 FQNNGV. The CDR3 runs to 13 residues. The CDR3 DNA reads as TGTGCCAGCAACTTAGTAGTTAACACTGAAGCTTTCTTA. Translated, it gives CASNLVVNTEAFL.

As for this clonotype: Lacking the conserved final phenylalanine or tryptophan, this CDR3 likely reflects a read error. The chain has TRBV30 and TRBJ2-6; D is unclear. Trimming left V 5 bases short and J 0 bases short, with 5 bases between. The CDR3 is made up of 13 amino acids. The germline V gene has CDR1 GTSNPN and CDR2 SVGIG (reference sequence). CDR3 coding DNA: TGTGCCTGGCTGGTCTCTGGGGCCAACGTCCTGACTTCC. It yields the protein CAWLVSGANVLTS.

This clonotype was observed a few times. The junction does not match germline at one end; this may be a read error. The chain is built from TRBV7-7 and TRBJ2-1; D not certain. Germline CDR1 SSHAT, CDR2 FNYEAQ (reference sequence). This CDR3 is 13 amino acids long. Here the CDR3 reads CASSREVYNEQFF. The CDR3 coding sequence is TGTGCTAGCAGCCGCGAGGTTTACAATGAGCAGTTCTTC. The variable domain in full, with the rest retrieved from reference TRBV7-7 and TRBJ2-1, is GAGVSQSPRYKVTKRGQDVTLRCDPISSHATLYWYQQALGQGPEFLTYFNYEAQPDKSGLPSDRFSAERPEGSISTLTIQRTEQRDSAMYRCASSREVYNEQFFGPGTRLTVL.

As for this clonotype: A read error may be the cause here, since a much bigger clone is one base away. The J gene is TRBJ1-3, the V gene TRBV28; D remains unclear. V shed 5 bases and J shed 0 bases, with 14 bases lying between them. The germline gives CDR1 MDHEN, CDR2 SYDVKM. This CDR3 comprises 16 residues. The CDR3 reads CASSTTLDTSGNTIYF. The CDR3 bases are TGTGCCAGCAGTACTACTCTAGACACCTCTGGAAACACCATATATTTT. Supplemented by reference TRBV28 and TRBJ1-3, the full variable domain reads DVKVTQSSRYLVKRTGEKVFLECVQDMDHENMFWYRQDPGLGLRLIYFSYDVKMKEKGDIPEGYSVSREKKERFSLILESASTNQTSMYLCASSTTLDTSGNTIYFGEGSWLTVV.

This clonotype was observed a single time. J is TRBJ1-5 and V is TRBV6-2 or TRBV6-3, with a possible D match to TRBD1 (6 bases). The CDR3 sequence is 16 residues long. Germline CDR1 MNHEY, CDR2 SVGEGT. The V end lost 9 bases, the J end lost 10 bases, and 28 bases lay between the germline ends. CDR3 sequence reads: CARGSGDTPRGHPQHF. CDR3 bases: TGTGCCAGGGGCTCGGGGGACACGCCACGAGGTCATCCCCAGCATTTT.

As concerns this clonotype: The final CDR3 position lacks the conserved phenylalanine or tryptophan, pointing to a likely read error. CDR3 bases: TGTGCCAGCAGTCCTGCGGAGGCGCCTGGGGAGCAGTACTAC. It is translated as CASSPAEAPGEQYY. This chain connects TRBV14 to TRBJ2-7; a possible D gene is TRBD2 (5 bases). The CDR3 spans 14 residues. Germline V lookup: CDR1 SGHDN, CDR2 FVKESK. V lost 6 bases, J lost 7 bases, and 19 bases lay in between.

As to this clonotype: With a much larger clone just one base away, this may be a read error. The chain uses TRBV29-1 and TRBJ2-3; D uncertain. This CDR3 comprises 13 residues. V lost 8 bases and J 4 bases, leaving 16 bases between the germline ends. The V gene's germline CDR1 is SQVTM and CDR2 ANQGSEA. The CDR3 sequence is CSIGQIRADTQYF. The CDR3 nucleotides are TGCAGCATTGGCCAGATTCGGGCAGATACGCAGTATTTT.

This clonotype appeared once. Germline and junction disagree at one end, which may indicate a read error. The chain is built from TRBV6-6 and TRBJ1-5; no firm D call. This CDR3 is built from 14 residues. The germline gives CDR1 MNHNY, CDR2 SVGAGI (reference sequence). In DNA, the CDR3 is TGTGCCAACAGTTCCAATACAGGCAATCAGCCCCAGCATTTT. This codes for CANSSNTGNQPQHF.

This clonotype was seen a handful of times. The rearrangement joins TRBV6-1 to TRBJ1-1, with D uncertain. The ends were cut back, 1 base at V and 5 bases at J, with 11 bases in the middle. Germline CDR1 MNHNS, CDR2 SASEGT. The CDR3 runs to 14 residues. The CDR3 reads CASSEEWSGTEAFF. In nucleotides, the CDR3 is TGTGCCAGCAGTGAAGAGTGGTCCGGGACTGAAGCTTTCTTT.

This clonotype was counted a few times. The genes are TRBV7-8 and TRBJ1-3; 10 positions match TRBD1. The CDR3 runs 17 residues. Germline V CDR1 and CDR2: SGHVS, FQNEAQ. V lost 5 bases to trimming and J lost 0 bases; unmatched junction nucleotides: 7. Here the CDR3 DNA reads TGTGCCAGCAGCCCCACCGGGACAGGGGTCTCTGGAAACACCATATATTTT. This encodes CASSPTGTGVSGNTIYF.

The chain links TRBV5-6 to TRBJ2-5, with a tentative D call TRBD2 (5 bases). CDR3 length equals 14 residues. Germline V gives CDR1 SGHDT, CDR2 YYEEEE. V shed 2 bases and J shed 12 bases, with 20 bases lying between them. This CDR3 is CASSFSWSPSGEYF. CDR3 coding DNA: TGTGCCAGCAGCTTTTCGTGGTCTCCCTCCGGGGAGTACTTC.

The gene calls are TRBV11-2 and TRBJ2-4, with unresolved D. Germline V lookup: CDR1 SGHAT, CDR2 FQNNGV. V gave up 5 bases and J gave up 2 bases, with 22 bases separating them. The CDR3 runs 18 residues. In nucleotides, the CDR3 is TGTGCCAGCAGCCCAACTGAGGCTCCCACGGTGACCAAAAACATTCAGTACTTC. It encodes CASSPTEAPTVTKNIQYF.

This clonotype was recorded at least ten times. The V and J genes are TRBV6-1 and TRBJ2-6; TRBD1 matches at 7 bases. CDR1 MNHNS and CDR2 SASEGT come from the germline V gene. V trimming: 7 bases; J trimming: 0 bases; junction bases outside the gene matches: 9. The CDR3 extends over 17 amino acids. CDR3 nucleotides: TGTGCCAGCAACCCGGGACAGATCGGCTCTGGGGCCAACGTCCTGACTTTC. Translation gives CASNPGQIGSGANVLTF.

A word on this clonotype: A read error may be the cause here, since a much bigger clone is one base away. The genes are TRBV10-3 and TRBJ2-7; D is possibly TRBD1 (5 bases). CDR1 and CDR2 (germline): ENHRY, SYGVKD. The CDR3 is made up of 16 amino acids. The CDR3 reads CAISEIRQKRAYGQYF. CDR3 nucleotide sequence: TGTGCCATCAGTGAGATCAGACAGAAGAGAGCCTACGGGCAGTACTTC.

On this clonotype: With a much larger clone just one base away, this may be a read error. V is TRBV4-1 and J is TRBJ2-7; D unresolved. Germline V gives CDR1 MGHRA, CDR2 YSYEKL. This CDR3 has 16 residues. The CDR3 reads CASGQELGDTAYEQYF. The CDR3 DNA follows: TGCGCCAGCGGCCAAGAATTAGGTGACACAGCCTACGAGCAGTACTTC.

The chain couples TRBV6-1 to TRBJ2-1; D gene unclear. This CDR3 contains 13 residues. The V gene's germline CDR1 is MNHNS and CDR2 SASEGT. Trimming left V 4 bases short and J 9 bases short, with 13 bases between. The CDR3 DNA reads TGTGCCAGCAGTGTAGTGGGATTAAGTGAGCAGTTCTTC. As protein: CASSVVGLSEQFF.